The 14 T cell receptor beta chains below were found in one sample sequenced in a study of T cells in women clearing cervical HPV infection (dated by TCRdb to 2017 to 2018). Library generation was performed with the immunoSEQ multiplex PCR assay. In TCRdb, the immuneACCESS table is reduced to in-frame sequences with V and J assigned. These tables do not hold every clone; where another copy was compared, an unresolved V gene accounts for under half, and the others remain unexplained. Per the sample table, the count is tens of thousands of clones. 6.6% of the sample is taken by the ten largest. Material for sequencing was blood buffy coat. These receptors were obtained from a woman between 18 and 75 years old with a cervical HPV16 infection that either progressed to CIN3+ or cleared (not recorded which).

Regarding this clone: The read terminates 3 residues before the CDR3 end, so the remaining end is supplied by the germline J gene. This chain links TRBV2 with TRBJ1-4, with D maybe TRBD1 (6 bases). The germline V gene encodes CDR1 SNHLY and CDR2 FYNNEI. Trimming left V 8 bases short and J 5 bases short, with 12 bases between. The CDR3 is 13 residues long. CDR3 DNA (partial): TGTGCCAGCCGGACAGATGTAAATGAAAAA. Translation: CASRTDVNEK. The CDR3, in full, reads CASRTDVNEKLFF.

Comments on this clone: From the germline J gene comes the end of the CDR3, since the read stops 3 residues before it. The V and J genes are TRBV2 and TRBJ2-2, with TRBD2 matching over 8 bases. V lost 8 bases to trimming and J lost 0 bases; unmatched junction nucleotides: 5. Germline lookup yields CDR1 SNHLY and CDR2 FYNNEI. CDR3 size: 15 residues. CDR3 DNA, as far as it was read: TGTGCCAGCTACGGGGGGGGGTCGAACACCGGGGAG. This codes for CASYGGGSNTGE. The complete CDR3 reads CASYGGGSNTGELFF.

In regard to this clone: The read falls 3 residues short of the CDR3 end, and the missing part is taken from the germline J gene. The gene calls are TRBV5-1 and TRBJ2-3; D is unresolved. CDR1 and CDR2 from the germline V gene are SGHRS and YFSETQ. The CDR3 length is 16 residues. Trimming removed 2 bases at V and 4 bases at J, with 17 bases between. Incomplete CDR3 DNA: TGCGCCAGCAGCTTCATTCGGTTTGGTGCGGCAGATACG. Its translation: CASSFIRFGAADT. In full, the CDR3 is CASSFIRFGAADTQYF.

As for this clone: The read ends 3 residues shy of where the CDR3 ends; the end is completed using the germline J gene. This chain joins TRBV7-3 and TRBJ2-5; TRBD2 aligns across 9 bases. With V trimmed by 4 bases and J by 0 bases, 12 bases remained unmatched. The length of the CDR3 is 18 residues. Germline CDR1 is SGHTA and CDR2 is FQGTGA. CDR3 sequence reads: CASSSIGRLAGYQETQYF. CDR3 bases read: TGTGCCAGCAGCTCCATCGGCCGGCTAGCGGGATACCAAGAGACC.

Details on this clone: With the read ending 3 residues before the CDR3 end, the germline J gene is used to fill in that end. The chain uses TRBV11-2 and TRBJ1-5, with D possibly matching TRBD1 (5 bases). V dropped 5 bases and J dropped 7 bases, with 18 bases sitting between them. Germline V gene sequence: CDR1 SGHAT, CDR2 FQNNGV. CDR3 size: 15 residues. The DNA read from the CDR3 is TGTGCCAGCAGCCCCGGTGGGCAGGGAAGACAGCCC. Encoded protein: CASSPGGQGRQP. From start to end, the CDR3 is CASSPGGQGRQPQHF.

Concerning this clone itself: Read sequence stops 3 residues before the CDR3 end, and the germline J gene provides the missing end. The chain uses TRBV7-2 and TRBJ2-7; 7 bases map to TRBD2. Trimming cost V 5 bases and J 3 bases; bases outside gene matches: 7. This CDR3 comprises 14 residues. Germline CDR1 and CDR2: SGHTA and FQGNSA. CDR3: CASSASLASYEQYF. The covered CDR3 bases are TGTGCCAGCAGCGCTTCACTAGCGAGCTACGAG.

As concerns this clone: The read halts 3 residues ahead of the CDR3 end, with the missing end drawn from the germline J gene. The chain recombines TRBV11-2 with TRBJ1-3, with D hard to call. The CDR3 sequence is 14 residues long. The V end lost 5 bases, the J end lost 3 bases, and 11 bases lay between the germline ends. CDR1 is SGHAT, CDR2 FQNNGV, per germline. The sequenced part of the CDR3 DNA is TGTGCCAGCAGCCACCTCAGACATGGAAACACC. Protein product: CASSHLRHGNT. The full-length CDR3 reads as CASSHLRHGNTIYF.

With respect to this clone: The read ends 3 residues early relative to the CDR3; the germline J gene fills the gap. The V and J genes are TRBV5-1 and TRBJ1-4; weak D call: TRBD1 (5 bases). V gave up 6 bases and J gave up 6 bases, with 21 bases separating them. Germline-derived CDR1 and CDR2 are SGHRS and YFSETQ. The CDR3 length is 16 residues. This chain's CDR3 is CASTDPQGTVDEKLFF. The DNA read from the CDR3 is TGCGCCAGCACCGACCCCCAAGGGACTGTCGATGAAAAA. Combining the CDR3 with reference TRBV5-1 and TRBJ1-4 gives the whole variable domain KAGVTQTPRYLIKTRGQQVTLSCSPISGHRSVSWYQQTPGQGLQFLFEYFSETQRNKGNFPGRFSGRQFSNSRSEMNVSTLELGDSALYLCASTDPQGTVDEKLFFGSGTQLSVL.

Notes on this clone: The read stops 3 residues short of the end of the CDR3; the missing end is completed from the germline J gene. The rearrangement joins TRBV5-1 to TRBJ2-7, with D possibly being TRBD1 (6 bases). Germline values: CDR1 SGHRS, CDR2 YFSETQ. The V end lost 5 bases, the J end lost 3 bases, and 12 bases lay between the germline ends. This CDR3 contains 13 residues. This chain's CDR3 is CASRDQGFYEQYF. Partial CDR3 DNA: TGCGCCAGCAGAGACCAGGGGTTCTACGAG.

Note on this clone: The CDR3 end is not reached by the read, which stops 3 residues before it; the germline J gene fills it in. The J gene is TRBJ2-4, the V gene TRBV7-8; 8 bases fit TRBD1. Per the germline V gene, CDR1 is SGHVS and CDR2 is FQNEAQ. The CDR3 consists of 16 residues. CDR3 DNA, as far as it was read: TGTGCCAGCAGCGTGGGGACAGGCGCCCAGGGCTATGGT. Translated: CASSVGTGAQGYG. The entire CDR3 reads CASSVGTGAQGYGQYF.

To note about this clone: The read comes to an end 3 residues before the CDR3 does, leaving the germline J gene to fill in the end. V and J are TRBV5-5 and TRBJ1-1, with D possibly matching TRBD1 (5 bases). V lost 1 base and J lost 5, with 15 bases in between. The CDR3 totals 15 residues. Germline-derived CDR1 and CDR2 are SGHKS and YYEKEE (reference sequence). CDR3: CASSLTSGIGTEAFF. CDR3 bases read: TGTGCCAGCAGCTTGACCTCAGGGATCGGTACTGAA.

The DNA read from the CDR3 is TGTGCCAGCAAGTGGCGGGAGGGCCTCGTCTCCAATGAG. It specifies CASKWREGLVSNE. The full CDR3 protein reads CASKWREGLVSNEQFF. The rearrangement links TRBV27 to TRBJ2-1; TRBD2 aligns across 9 bases. The sequence runs out 3 residues before the end of the CDR3; the remainder is reconstructed from the germline J gene. V lost 7 bases, J lost 6 bases, and 13 bases stayed unmatched. Germline CDR1 is MNHEY and CDR2 is SMNVEV (reference sequence). The CDR3 consists of 16 residues.

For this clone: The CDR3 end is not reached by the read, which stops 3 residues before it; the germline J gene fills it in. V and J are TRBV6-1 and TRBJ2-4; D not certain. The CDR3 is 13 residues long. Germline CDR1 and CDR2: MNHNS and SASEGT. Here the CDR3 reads CASSEEVRQSQYF. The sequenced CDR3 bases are TGTGCCAGCAGTGAAGAGGTGAGACAAAGT.

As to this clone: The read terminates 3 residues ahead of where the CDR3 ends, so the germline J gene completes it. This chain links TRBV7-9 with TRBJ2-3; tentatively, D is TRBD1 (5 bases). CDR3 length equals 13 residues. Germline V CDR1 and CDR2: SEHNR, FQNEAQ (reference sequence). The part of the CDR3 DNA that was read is TGTGCCAGCAGCTTAACAGGTCATCAGCCG. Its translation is CASSLTGHQP. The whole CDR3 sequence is CASSLTGHQPQYF.